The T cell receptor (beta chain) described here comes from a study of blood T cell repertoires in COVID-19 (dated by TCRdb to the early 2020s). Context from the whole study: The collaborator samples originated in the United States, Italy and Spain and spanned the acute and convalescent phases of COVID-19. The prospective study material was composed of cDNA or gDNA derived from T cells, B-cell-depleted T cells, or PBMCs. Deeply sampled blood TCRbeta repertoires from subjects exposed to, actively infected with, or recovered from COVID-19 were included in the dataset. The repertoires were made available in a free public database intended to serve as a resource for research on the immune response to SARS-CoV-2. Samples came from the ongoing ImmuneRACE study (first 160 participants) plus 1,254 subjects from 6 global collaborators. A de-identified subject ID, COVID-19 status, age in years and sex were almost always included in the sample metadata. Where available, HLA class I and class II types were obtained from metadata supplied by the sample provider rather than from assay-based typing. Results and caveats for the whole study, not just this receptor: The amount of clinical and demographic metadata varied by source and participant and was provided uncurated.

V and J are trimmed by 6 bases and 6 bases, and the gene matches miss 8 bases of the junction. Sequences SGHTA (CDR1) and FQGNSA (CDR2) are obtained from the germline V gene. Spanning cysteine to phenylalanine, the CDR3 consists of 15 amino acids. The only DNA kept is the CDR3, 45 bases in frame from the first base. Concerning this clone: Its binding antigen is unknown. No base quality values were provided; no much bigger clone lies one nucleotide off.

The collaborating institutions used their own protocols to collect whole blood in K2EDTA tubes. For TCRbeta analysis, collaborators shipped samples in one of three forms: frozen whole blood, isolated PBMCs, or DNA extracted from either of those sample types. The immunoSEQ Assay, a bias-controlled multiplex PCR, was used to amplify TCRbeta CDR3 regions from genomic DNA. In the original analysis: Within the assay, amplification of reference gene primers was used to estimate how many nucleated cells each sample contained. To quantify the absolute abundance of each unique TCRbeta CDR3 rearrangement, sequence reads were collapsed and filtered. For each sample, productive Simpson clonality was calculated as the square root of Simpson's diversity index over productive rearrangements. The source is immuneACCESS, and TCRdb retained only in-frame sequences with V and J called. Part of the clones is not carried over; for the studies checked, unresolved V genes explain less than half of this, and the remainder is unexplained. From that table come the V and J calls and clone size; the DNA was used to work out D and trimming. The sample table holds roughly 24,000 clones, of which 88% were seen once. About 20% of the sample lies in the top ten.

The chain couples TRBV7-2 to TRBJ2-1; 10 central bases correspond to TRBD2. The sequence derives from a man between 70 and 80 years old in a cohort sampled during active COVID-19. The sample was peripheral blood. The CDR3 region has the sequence CASSPLAGVSNEQFF. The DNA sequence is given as TGTGCCAGCAGTCCTCTAGCGGGAGTTTCCAATGAGCAGTTCTTC.